Included here is one T cell receptor beta chain sequence, with context. The data were taken from a study of CD8+ T cells in alopecia areata. cDNA serving as the sequencing template came from extracted, reverse transcribed RNA. The table came from immunoSEQ multiplex PCR; TCRdb's copy has only in-frame clones and leaves some out. Among fewer than 150,000 clones, 55% to 65% were seen once, and the ten largest hold roughly 2.8%. Between the trimmed V and J ends, which lost 0 bases and 5 bases, there was a span of 14 bases. The CDR3 is 15 residues long. The germline V gene encodes CDR1 LGHNA and CDR2 YNFKEQ.

This clonotype was obtained from a human donor in good health. This sequence joins TRBV4-2 and TRBJ2-7, with D perhaps matching TRBD2 (5 bases). The sequencing input was CD4+ T cells sorted from blood. The DNA for the CDR3 is TGTGCCAGCAGCCAAGACCTTGGGAGCCCAAACGAGCAGTACTTC. This translates into CASSQDLGSPNEQYF.